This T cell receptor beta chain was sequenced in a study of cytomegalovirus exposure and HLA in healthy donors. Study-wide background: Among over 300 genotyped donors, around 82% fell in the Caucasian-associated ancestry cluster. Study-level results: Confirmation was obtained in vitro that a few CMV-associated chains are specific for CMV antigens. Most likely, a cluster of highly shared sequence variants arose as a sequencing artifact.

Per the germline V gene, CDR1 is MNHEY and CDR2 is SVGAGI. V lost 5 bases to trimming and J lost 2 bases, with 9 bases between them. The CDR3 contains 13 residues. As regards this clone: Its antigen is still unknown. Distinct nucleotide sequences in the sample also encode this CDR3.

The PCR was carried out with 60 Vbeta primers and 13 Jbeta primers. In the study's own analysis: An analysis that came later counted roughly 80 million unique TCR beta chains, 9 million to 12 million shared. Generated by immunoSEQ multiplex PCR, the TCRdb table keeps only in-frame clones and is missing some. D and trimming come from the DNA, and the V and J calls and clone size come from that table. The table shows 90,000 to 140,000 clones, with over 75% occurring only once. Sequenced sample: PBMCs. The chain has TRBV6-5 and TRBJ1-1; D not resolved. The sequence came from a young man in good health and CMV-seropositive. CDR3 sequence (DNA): TGTGCCAGCAGTCAACTATCAAACACTGAAGCTTTCTTT. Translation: CASSQLSNTEAFF.